This T cell receptor (beta chain) originates from a study of T cell repertoires in cytomegalovirus infection. Germline CDR1 and CDR2: SGHVS and FNYEAQ. With 1 base removed from V and 7 bases from J, the gap between germline ends came to 11 bases. This CDR3 is 14 amino acids long. TCRdb itself ran the reads through MiXCR, one entry per CDR3 protein. The repertoire holds hundreds of thousands of distinct CDR3 sequences, around a third seen once, with around 15% in the top ten. This clonotype was observed a handful of times. Its antigen is currently unknown. The sequenced sample was cultured CD8+ T cells from PBMCs, obtained from culture after CMV antigen stimulation. The chain uses TRBV7-6 and TRBJ2-1; D is possibly TRBD2 (6 bases). This clonotype was sampled from a human donor in good health (CMV status not recorded). Some clones in this sample may be carry-over from other donors' samples. Here the CDR3 reads CASSLGWAGNEQFF. In nucleotides, the CDR3 is TGTGCCAGCAGCTTAGGGTGGGCGGGAAATGAGCAGTTCTTC.